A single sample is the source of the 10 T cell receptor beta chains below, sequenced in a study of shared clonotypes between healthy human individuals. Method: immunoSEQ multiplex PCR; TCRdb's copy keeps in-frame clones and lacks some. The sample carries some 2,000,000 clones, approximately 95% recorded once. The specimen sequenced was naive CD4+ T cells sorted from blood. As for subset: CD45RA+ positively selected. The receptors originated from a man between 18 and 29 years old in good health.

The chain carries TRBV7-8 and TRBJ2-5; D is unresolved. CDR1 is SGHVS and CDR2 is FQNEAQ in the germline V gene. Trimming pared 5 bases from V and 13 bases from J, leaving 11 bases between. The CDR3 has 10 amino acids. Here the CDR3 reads CASSGEIWYF. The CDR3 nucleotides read TGTGCCAGCAGCGGGGAAATTTGGTACTTC.

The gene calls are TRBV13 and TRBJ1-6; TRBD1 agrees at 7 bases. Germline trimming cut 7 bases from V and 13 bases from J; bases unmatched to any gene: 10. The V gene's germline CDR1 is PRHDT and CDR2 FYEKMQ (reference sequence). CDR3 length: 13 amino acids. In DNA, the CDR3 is TGTGCCAGCACCCCTACGCCGGGACAGCCCCTCCACTTT. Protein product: CASTPTPGQPLHF.

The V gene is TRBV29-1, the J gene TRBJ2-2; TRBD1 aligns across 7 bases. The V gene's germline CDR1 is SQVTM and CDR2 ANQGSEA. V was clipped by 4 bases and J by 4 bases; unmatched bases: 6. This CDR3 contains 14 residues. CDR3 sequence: CSVGMTGTTGELFF. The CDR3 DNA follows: TGCAGCGTTGGGATGACAGGGACCACCGGGGAGCTGTTTTTT.

CDR3 in amino acids: CASSLVLRESEQFF. The CDR3, as DNA: TGTGCCAGCAGCTTGGTTCTGCGGGAAAGTGAGCAGTTCTTC. This chain links TRBV5-4 with TRBJ2-1; maybe TRBD2 (6 bases). The CDR3 contains 14 residues. Trimming stripped 0 bases from V and 9 bases from J, with 13 bases between. Germline assignment: CDR1 SGHNT and CDR2 YYREEE (reference sequence). Full variable domain (rest looked up from reference TRBV5-4 and TRBJ2-1): ETGVTQSPTHLIKTRGQQVTLRCSSQSGHNTVSWYQQALGQGPQFIFQYYREEENGRGNFPPRFSGLQFPNYSSELNVNALELDDSALYLCASSLVLRESEQFFGPGTRLTVL.

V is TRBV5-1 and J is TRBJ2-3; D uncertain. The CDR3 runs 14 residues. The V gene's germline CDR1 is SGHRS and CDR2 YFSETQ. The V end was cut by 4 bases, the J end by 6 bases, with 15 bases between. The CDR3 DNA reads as TGCGCCAGCAGCCGTACGGCCTTAGGGGATACGCAGTATTTT. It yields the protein CASSRTALGDTQYF.

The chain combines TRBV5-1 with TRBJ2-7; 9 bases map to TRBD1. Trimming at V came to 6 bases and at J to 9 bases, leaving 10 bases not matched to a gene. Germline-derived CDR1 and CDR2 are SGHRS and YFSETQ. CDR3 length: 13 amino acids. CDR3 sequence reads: CASTTERQGVQYF. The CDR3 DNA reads TGCGCCAGCACCACAGAAAGACAGGGGGTGCAGTACTTC. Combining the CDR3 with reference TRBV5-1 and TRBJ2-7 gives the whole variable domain KAGVTQTPRYLIKTRGQQVTLSCSPISGHRSVSWYQQTPGQGLQFLFEYFSETQRNKGNFPGRFSGRQFSNSRSEMNVSTLELGDSALYLCASTTERQGVQYFGPGTRLTVT.

As DNA, the CDR3 is TGTGCCAGCAGTTACTCGATTGACTCCTACGAGCAGTACTTC. Protein: CASSYSIDSYEQYF. J is TRBJ2-7 and V is TRBV6-6; D gene ambiguous. This CDR3 has 14 residues. Germline V gene sequence: CDR1 MNHNY, CDR2 SVGAGI (reference sequence). Trimming removed 0 bases at V and 0 bases at J, with 6 bases between.

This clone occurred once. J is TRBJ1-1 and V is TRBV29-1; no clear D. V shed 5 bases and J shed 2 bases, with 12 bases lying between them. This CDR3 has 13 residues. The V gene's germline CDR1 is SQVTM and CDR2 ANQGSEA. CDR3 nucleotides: TGCAGCGTTATGAGGCCCTCTAACACTGAAGCTTTCTTT. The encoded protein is CSVMRPSNTEAFF.

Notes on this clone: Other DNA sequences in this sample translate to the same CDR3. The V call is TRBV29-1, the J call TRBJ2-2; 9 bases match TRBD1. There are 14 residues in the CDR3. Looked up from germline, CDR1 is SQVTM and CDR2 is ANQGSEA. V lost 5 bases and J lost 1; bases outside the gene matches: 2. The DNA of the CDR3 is TGCAGCGTTAGACAGGGGGGGAACACCGGGGAGCTGTTTTTT. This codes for CSVRQGGNTGELFF.

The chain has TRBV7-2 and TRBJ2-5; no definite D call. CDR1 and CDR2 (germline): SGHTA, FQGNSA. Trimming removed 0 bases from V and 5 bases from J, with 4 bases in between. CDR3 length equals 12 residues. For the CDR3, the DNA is TGTGCCAGCAGCTTAGCTTGGGAGACCCAGTACTTC. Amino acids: CASSLAWETQYF. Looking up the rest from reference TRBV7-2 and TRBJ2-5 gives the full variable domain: GAGVSQSPSNKVTEKGKDVELRCDPISGHTALYWYRQSLGQGLEFLIYFQGNSAPDKSGLPSDRFSAERTGGSVSTLTIQRTQQEDSAVYLCASSLAWETQYFGPGTRLLVL.